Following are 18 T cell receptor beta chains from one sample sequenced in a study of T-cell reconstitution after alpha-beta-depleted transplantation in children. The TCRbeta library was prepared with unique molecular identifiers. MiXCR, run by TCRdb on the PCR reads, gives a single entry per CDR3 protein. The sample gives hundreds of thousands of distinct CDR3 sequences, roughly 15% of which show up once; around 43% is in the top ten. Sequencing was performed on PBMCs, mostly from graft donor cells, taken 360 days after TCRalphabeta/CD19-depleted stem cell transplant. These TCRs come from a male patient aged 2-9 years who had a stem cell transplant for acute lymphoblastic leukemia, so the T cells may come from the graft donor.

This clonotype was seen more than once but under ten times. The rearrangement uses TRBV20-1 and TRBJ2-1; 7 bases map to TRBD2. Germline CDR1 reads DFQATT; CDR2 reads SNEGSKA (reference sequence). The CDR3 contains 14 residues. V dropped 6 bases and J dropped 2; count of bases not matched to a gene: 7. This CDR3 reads CSAVQGLPYNEQFF. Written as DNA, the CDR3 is TGCAGTGCCGTTCAGGGACTACCCTACAATGAGCAGTTCTTC.

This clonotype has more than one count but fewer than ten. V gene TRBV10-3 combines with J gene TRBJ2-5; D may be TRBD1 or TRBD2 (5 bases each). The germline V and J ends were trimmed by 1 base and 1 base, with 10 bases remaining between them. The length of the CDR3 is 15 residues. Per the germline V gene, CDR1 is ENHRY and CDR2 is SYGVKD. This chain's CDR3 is CAISELGERQETQYF. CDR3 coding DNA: TGTGCCATCAGTGAGTTGGGGGAGCGCCAAGAGACCCAGTACTTC.

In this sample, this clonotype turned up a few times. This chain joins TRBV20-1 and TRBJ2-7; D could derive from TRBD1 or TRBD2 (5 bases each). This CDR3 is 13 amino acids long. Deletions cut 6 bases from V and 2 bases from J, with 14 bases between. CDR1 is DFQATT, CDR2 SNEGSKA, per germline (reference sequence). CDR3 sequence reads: CSATGTIAYEQYF. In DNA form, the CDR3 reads TGCAGTGCAACCGGGACCATTGCCTACGAGCAGTACTTC.

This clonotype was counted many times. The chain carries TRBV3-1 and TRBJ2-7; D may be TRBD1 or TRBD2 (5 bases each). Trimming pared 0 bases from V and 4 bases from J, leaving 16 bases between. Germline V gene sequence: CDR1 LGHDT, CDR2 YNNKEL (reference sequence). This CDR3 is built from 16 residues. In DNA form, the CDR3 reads TGTGCCAGCAGCCAAGATTTCGGGACCGCTATTTACGAGCAGTACTTC. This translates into CASSQDFGTAIYEQYF.

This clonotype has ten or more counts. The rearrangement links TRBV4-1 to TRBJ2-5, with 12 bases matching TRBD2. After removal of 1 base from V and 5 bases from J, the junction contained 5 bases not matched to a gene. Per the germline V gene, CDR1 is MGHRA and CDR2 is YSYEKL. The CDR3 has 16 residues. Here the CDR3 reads CASSQVTSGRSETQYF. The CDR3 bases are TGCGCCAGCAGCCAAGTGACTAGCGGGAGATCGGAGACCCAGTACTTC.

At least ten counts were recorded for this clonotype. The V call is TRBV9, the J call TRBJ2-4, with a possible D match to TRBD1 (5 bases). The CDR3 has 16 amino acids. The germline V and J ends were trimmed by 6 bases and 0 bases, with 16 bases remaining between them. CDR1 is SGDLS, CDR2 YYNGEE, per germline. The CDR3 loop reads CASIPRVVLAKNIQYF. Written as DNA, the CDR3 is TGTGCCAGCATCCCCAGGGTGGTACTAGCCAAAAACATTCAGTACTTC.

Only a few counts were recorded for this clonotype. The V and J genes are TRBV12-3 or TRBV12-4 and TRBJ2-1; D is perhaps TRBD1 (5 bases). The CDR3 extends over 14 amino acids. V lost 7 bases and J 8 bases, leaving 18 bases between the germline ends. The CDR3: CASNFGRALDEQFF. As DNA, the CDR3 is TGTGCCAGCAATTTCGGCAGGGCCTTGGATGAGCAGTTCTTC.

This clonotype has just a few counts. CDR3 sequence (DNA): TGTGCCAGCAGTGAATTCTTGACAGGGGGGGAATACACCATATATTTT. Amino acids: CASSEFLTGGEYTIYF. The chain has TRBV25-1 and TRBJ1-3; the match to TRBD1 covers 9 bases. The CDR3 has 16 amino acids. Trimming took 1 base from V and 8 from J; bases not matched to a gene: 9. Germline CDR1 and CDR2: MGHDK and SYGVNS.

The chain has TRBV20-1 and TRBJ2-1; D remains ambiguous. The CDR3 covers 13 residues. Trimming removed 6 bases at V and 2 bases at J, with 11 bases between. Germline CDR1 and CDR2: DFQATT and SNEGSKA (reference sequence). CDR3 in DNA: TGCAGTGCGCAGGAGAGAGCCTACAATGAGCAGTTCTTC. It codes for CSAQERAYNEQFF.

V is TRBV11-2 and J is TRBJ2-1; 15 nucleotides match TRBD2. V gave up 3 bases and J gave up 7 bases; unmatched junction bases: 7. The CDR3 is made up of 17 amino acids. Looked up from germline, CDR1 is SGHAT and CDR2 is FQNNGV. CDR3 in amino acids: CASSFLGLAGGKNEQFF. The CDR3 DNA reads TGTGCCAGCAGCTTCCTGGGACTAGCGGGAGGTAAAAATGAGCAGTTCTTC.

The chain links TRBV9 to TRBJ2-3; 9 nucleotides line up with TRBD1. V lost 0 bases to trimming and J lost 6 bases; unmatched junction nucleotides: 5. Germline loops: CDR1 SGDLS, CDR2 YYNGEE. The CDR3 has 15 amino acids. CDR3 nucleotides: TGTGCCAGCAGCGTAGAGGACAGGGGTTGGGATACGCAGTATTTT. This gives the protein CASSVEDRGWDTQYF.

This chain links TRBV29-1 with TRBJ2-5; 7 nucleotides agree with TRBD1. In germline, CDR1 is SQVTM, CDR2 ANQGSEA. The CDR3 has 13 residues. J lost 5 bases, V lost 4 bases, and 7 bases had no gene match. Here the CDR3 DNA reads TGCAGCGTTGGGGCAGGGGGTGGTGAGACCCAGTACTTC. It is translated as CSVGAGGGETQYF.

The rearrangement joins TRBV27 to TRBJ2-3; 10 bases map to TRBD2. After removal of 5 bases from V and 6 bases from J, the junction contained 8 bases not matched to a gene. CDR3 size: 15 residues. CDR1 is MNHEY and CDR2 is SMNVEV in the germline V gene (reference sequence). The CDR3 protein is CASSPVAGGLDTQYF. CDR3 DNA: TGTGCCAGCAGTCCTGTAGCGGGAGGTTTGGATACGCAGTATTTT.

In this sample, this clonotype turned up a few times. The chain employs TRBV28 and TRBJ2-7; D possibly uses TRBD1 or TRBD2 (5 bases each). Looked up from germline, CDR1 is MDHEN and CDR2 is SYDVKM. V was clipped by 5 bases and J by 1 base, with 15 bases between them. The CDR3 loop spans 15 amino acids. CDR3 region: CASSPPGPASYEQYF. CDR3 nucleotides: TGTGCCAGCAGTCCTCCGGGACCAGCTTCCTACGAGCAGTACTTC.

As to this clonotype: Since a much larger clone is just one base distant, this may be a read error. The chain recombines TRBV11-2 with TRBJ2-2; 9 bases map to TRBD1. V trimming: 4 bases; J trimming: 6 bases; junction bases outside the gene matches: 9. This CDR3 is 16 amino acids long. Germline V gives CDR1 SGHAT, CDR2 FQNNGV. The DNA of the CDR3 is TGTGCCAGCAGCTGGGGGACAGGGCACAATCCCGGGGAGCTGTTTTTT. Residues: CASSWGTGHNPGELFF.

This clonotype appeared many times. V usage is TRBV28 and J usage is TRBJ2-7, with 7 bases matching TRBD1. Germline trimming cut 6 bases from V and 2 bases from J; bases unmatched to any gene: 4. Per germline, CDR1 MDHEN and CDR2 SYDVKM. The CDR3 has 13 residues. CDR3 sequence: CASSLDRPYEQYF. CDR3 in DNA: TGTGCCAGCAGCTTGGACAGGCCCTACGAGCAGTACTTC.

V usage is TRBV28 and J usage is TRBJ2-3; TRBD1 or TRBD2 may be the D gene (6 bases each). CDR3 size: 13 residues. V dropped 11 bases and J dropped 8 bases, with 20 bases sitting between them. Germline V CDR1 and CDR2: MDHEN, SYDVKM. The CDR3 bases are TGTGCCTGGGGGCTCACGACTAGTTCTACGCAGTATTTT. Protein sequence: CAWGLTTSSTQYF.

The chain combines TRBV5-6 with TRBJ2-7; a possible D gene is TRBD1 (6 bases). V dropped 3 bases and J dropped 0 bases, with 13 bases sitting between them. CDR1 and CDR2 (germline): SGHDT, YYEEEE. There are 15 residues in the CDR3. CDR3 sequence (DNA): TGTGCCAGCAGCTGCGACAGGCCCTCCTCCTACGAGCAGTACTTC. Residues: CASSCDRPSSYEQYF.